This TCR beta chain was sequenced in a study of T cell repertoires in cytomegalovirus infection. TCRdb recomputed calls from the reads with MiXCR, one row per CDR3 protein. This table holds some 450,000 distinct CDR3 sequences, around 32% found once. The CDR3 covers 14 residues. The V end lost 1 base, the J end lost 8 bases, and 14 bases lay between the germline ends. Per the germline V gene, CDR1 is MDHEN and CDR2 is SYDVKM. General study points: CMV carriers with the relevant HLA were identified by cumulative public TCR beta family frequency.

Turning to this clonotype: The antigen is not known.

Sequenced: PBMCs. The sequence was collected from a human donor in good health (CMV status not recorded). Some clones in this sample may be carry-over from other donors' samples. The V call is TRBV28, the J call TRBJ1-2; tentatively, D is TRBD1 (6 bases). In DNA form, the CDR3 reads TGTGCCAGCAGTTTATTCGGGGGGGCCAAGGGCTACACCTTC. The encoded protein is CASSLFGGAKGYTF.